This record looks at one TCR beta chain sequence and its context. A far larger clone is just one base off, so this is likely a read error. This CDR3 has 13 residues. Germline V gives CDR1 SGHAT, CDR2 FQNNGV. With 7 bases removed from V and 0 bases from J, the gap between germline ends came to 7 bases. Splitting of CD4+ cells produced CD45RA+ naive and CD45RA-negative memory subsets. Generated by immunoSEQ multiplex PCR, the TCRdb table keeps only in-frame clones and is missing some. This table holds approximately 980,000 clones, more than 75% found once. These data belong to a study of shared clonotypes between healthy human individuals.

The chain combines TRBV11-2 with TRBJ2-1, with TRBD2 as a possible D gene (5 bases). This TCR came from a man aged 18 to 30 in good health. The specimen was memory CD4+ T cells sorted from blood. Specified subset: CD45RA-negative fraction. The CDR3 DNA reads TGTGCCAGCATCCGGGACTCCTACAATGAGCAGTTCTTC. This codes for CASIRDSYNEQFF.